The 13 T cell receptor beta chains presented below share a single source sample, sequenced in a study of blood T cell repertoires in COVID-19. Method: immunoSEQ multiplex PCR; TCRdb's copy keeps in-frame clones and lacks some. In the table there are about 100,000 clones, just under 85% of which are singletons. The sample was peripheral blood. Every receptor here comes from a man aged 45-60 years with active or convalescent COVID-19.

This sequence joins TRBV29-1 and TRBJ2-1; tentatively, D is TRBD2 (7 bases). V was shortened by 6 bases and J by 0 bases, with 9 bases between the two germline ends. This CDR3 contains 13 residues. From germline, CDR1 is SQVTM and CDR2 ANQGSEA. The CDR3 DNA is TGCAGCGTAGGGGGGGCCTCCTACAATGAGCAGTTCTTC. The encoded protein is CSVGGASYNEQFF.

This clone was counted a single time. The CDR3 loop is CATSDGSGTGDAGELFF. For the CDR3, the DNA is TGTGCCACCAGTGATGGGAGTGGGACAGGGGACGCCGGGGAGCTGTTTTTT. The rearrangement links TRBV24-1 to TRBJ2-2; TRBD1 matches 10 bases. Trimming cost V 3 bases and J 6 bases; bases outside gene matches: 9. The CDR3 runs 17 residues. The germline V gene encodes CDR1 KGHDR and CDR2 SFDVKD.

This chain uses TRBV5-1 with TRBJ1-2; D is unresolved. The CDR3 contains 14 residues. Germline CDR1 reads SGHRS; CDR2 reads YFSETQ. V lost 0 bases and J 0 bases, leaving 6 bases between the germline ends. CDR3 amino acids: CASSLDLANYGYTF. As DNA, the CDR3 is TGCGCCAGCAGCTTGGATCTAGCTAACTATGGCTACACCTTC. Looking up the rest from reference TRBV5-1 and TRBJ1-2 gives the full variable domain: KAGVTQTPRYLIKTRGQQVTLSCSPISGHRSVSWYQQTPGQGLQFLFEYFSETQRNKGNFPGRFSGRQFSNSRSEMNVSTLELGDSALYLCASSLDLANYGYTFGSGTRLTVV.

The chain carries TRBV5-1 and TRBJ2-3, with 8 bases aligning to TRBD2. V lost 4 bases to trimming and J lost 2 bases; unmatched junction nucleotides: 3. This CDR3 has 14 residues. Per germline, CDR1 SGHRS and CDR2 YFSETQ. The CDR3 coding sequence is TGCGCCAGCAGCCCGGGACTAGACACAGATACGCAGTATTTT. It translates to CASSPGLDTDTQYF.

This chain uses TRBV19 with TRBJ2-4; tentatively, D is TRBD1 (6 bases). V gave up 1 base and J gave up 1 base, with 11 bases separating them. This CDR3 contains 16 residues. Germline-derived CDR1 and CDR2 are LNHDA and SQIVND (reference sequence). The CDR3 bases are TGTGCCAGTAGTATAGGAGGGACACGCGCCAAAAACATTCAGTACTTC. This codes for CASSIGGTRAKNIQYF. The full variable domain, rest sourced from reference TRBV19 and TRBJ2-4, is DGGITQSPKYLFRKEGQNVTLSCEQNLNHDAMYWYRQDPGQGLRLIYYSQIVNDFQKGDIAEGYSVSREKKESFPLTVTSAQKNPTAFYLCASSIGGTRAKNIQYFGAGTRLSVL.

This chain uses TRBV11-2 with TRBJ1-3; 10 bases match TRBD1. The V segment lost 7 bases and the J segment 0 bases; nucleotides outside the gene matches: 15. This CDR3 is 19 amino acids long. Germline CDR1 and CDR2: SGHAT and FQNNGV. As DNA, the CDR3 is TGTGCCAGCAAACCCAGGGACAGGGGCCTTTTACTCTCTGGAAACACCATATATTTT. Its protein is CASKPRDRGLLLSGNTIYF.

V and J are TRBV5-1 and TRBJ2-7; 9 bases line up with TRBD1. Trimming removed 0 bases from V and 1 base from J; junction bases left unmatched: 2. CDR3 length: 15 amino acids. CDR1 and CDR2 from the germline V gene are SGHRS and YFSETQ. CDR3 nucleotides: TGCGCCAGCAGCTTGGGGGGACAGGGATCCTACGAGCAGTACTTC. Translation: CASSLGGQGSYEQYF.

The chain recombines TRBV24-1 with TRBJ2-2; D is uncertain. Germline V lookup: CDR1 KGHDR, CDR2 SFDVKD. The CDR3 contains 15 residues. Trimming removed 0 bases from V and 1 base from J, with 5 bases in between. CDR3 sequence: CATSDLTGNTGELFF. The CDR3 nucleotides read TGTGCCACCAGTGATTTGACGGGGAACACCGGGGAGCTGTTTTTT.

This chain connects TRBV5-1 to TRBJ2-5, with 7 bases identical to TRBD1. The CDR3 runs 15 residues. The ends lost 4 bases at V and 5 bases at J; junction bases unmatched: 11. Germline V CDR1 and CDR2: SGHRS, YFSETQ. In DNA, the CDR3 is TGCGCCAGCAGCCCCCCACAGGGGACGGGGGAGACCCAGTACTTC. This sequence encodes CASSPPQGTGETQYF.

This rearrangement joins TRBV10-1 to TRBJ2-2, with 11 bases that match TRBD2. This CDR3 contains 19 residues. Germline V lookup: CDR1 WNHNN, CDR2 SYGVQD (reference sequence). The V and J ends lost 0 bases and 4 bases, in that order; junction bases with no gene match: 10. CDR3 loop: CASSESRGTSGDSTGELFF. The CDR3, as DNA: TGCGCCAGCAGTGAGTCGCGGGGGACTAGCGGAGATAGCACCGGGGAGCTGTTTTTT.

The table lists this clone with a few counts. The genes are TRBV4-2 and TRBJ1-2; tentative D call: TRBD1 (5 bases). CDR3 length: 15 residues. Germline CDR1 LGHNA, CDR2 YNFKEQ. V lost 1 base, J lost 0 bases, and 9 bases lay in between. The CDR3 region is CASSQGGGSNYGYTF. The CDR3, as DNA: TGTGCCAGCAGCCAAGGCGGGGGGTCTAACTATGGCTACACCTTC.

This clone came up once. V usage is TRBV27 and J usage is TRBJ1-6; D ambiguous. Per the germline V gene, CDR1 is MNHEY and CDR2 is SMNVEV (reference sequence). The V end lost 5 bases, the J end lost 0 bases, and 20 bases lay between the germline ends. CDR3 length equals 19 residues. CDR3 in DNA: TGTGCCAGCAGTCCGACCTACGGGAGCCGGAGCTCCTATAATTCACCCCTCCACTTT. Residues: CASSPTYGSRSSYNSPLHF.

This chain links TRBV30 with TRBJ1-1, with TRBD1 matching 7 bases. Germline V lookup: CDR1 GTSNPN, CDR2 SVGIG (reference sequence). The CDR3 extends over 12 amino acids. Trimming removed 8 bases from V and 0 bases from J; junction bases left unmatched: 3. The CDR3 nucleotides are TGTGCCGGGGACAGATTGAACACTGAAGCTTTCTTT. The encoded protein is CAGDRLNTEAFF.